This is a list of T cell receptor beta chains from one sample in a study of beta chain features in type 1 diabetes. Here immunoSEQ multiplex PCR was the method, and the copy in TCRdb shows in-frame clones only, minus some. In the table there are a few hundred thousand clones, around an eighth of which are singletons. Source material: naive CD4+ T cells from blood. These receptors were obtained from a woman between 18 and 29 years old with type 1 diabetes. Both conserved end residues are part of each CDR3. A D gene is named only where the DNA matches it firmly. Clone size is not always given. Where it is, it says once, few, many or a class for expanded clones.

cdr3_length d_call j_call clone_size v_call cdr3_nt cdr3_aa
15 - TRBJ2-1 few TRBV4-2 TGTGCCAGCAGCCCCCGGGACCTAGGAGGGAATGAGCAGTTCTTC CASSPRDLGGNEQFF
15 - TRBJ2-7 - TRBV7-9 TGTGCCAGCAGCTTAGGGTCCCCCCGGCGGAACGAGCAGTACTTC CASSLGSPRRNEQYF
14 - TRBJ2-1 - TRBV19 TGTGCCAGTAGTATACCCCTCCCCGGCAATGAGCAGTTCTTC CASSIPLPGNEQFF
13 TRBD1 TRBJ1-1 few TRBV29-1 TGCAGCGGCCTCAGGGGGATGAACACTGAAGCTTTCTTT CSGLRGMNTEAFF
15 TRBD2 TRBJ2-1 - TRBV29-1 TGCAGCGTTGCAGGCTCGCCTAGCGGGAGCGTTGAGCAGTTCTTC CSVAGSPSGSVEQFF
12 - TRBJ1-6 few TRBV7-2 TGTGCCAGCAGCTTCGGGAACTCACCCCTCCACTTT CASSFGNSPLHF
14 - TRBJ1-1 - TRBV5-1 TGCGCCAGCAGCTGGGGAGAATTGAACACTGAAGCTTTCTTT CASSWGELNTEAFF
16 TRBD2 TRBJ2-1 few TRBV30 TGTGCCTGGAGTGGTTTGGCGGGAGGATCCTACAATGAGCAGTTCTTC CAWSGLAGGSYNEQFF
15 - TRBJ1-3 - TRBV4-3 TGCGCCAGCAGCCAAGTTGTTCTCTCTGGAAACACCATATATTTT CASSQVVLSGNTIYF
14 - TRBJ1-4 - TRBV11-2 TGTGCCAGCACCTCTTCCACCGCGGGCGAAAAACTGTTTTTT CASTSSTAGEKLFF
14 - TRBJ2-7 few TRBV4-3 TGCGCCAGCAGCCAGAGAGGGACTTCCTACGAGCAGTACTTC CASSQRGTSYEQYF
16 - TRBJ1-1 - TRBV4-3 TGCGCCAGCAGCCAAGATTGGCGGTTAGCGAACACTGAAGCTTTCTTT CASSQDWRLANTEAFF
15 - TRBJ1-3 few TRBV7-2 TGTGCCAGCAGCGGGCAGGCGGGATTTGGAAACACCATATATTTT CASSGQAGFGNTIYF